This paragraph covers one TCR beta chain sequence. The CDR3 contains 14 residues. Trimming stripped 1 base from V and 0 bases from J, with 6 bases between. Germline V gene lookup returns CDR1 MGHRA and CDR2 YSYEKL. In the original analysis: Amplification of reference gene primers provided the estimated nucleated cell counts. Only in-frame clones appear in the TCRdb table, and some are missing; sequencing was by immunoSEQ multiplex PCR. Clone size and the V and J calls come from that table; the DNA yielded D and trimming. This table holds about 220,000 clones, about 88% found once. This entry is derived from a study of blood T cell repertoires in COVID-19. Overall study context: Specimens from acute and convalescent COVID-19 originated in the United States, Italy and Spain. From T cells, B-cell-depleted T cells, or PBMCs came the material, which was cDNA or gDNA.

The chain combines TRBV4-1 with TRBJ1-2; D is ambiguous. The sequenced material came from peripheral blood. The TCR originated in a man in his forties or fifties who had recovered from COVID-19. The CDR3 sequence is CASSQGGANYGYTF. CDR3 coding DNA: TGCGCCAGCAGCCAAGGCGGAGCTAACTATGGCTACACCTTC.